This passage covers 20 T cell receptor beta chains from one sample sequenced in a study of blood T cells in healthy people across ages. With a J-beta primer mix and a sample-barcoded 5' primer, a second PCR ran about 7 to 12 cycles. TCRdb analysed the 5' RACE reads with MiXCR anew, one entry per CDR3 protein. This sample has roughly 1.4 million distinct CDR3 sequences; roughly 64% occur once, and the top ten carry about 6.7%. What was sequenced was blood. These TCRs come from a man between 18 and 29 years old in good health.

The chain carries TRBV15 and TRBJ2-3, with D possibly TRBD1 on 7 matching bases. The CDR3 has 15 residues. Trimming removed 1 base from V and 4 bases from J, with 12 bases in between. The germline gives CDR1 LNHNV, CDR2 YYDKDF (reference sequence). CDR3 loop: CATSRVVRGADTQYF. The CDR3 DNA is TGTGCCACCAGCAGAGTGGTCAGGGGGGCAGATACGCAGTATTTT.

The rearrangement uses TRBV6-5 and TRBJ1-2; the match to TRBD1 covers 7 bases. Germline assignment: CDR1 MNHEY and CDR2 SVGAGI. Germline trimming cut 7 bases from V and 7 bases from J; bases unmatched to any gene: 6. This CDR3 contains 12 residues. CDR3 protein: CASTLTGSGYTF. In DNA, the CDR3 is TGTGCCAGCACCCTGACAGGGTCTGGCTACACCTTC.

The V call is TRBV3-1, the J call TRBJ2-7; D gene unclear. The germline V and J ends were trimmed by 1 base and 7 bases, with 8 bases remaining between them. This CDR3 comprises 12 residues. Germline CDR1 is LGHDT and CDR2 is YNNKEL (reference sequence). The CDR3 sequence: CASSQAESEQYF. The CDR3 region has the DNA TGTGCCAGCAGCCAAGCCGAATCTGAGCAGTACTTC.

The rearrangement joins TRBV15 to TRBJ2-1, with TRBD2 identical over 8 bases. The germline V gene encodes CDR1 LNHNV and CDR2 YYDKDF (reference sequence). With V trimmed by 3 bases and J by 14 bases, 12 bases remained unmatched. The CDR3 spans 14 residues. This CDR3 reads CATSRDTLAGAKFF. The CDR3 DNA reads TGTGCCACCAGCAGGGATACTCTAGCGGGCGCTAAGTTCTTC.

CDR3 nucleotides: TGTGCCATCAGTGATAGTACAGGGGAGTCCGAGCAGTACTTC. Amino acid sequence: CAISDSTGESEQYF. J is TRBJ2-7 and V is TRBV10-3; 7 nucleotides match TRBD1. V trimming: 3 bases; J trimming: 6 bases; junction bases outside the gene matches: 8. The CDR3 runs 14 residues. The germline V gene has CDR1 ENHRY and CDR2 SYGVKD.

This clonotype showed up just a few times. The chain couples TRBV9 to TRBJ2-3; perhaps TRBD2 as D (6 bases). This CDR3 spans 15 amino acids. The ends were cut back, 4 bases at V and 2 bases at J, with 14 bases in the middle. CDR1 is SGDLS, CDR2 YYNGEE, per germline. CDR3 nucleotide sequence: TGTGCCAGCAGCCCCGGGCGGGAAGACACAGATACGCAGTATTTT. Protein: CASSPGREDTDTQYF.

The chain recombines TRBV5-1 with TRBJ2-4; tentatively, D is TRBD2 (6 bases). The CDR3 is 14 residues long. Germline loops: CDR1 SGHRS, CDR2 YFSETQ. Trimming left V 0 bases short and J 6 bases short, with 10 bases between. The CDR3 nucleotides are TGCGCCAGCAGCTTGGCGGGAGATGTAAACATTCAGTACTTC. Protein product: CASSLAGDVNIQYF.

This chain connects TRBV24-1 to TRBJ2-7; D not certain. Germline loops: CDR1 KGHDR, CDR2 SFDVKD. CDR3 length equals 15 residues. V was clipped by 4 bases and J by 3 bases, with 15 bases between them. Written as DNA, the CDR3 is TGTGCCACCAGTGACAAGGACGGAAAAATCTACGAGCAGTACTTC. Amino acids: CATSDKDGKIYEQYF.

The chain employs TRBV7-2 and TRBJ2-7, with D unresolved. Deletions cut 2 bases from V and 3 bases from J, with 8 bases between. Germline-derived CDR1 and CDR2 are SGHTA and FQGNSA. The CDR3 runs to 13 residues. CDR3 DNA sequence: TGTGCCAGCAGCTTATGGTCTGACTACGAGCAGTACTTC. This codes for CASSLWSDYEQYF.

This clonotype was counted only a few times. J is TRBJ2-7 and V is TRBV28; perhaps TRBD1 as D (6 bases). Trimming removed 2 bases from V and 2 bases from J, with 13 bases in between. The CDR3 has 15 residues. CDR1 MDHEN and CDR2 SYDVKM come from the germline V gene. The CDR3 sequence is CASSLQQGAAYEQYF. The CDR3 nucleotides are TGTGCCAGCAGTTTACAACAGGGTGCTGCCTACGAGCAGTACTTC.

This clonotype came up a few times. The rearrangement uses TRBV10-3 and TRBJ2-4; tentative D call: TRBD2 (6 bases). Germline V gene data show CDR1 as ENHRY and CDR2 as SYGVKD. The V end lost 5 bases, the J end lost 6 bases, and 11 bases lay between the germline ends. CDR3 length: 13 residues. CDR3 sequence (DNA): TGTGCCATCAGTCCGGGACTTTCAAACATTCAGTACTTC. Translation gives CAISPGLSNIQYF.

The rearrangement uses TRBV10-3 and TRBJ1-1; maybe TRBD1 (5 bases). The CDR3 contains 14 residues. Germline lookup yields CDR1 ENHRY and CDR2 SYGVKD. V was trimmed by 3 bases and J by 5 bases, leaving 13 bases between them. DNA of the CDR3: TGTGCCATCAGTGAAGGGGTAGGTTTGACTGAAGCTTTCTTT. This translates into CAISEGVGLTEAFF.

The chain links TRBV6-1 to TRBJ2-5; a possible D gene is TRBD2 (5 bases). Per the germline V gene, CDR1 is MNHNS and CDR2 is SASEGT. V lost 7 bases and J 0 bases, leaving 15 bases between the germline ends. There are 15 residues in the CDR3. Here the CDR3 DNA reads TGTGCCAGCACTGGACTGGACGCGTACCAAGAGACCCAGTACTTC. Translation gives CASTGLDAYQETQYF.

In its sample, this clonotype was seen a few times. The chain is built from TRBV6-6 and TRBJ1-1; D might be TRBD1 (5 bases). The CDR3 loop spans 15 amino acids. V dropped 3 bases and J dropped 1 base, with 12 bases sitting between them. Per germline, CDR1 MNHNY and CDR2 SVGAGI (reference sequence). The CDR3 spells CASSYSWGGNTEAFF. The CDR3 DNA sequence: TGTGCCAGCAGTTATTCCTGGGGGGGGAACACTGAAGCTTTCTTT.

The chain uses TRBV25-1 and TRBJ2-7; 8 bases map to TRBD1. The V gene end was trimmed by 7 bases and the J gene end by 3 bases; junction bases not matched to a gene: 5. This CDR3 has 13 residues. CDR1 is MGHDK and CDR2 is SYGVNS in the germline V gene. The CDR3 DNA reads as TGTGCCAGCAATAAACAGGGGGGCTACGAGCAGTACTTC. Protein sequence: CASNKQGGYEQYF.

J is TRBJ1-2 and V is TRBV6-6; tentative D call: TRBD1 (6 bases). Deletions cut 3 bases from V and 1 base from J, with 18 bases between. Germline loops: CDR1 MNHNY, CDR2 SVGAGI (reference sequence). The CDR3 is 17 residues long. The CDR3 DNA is TGTGCCAGCAGTTATGCCGGGGGGCGAAGAAATAACTATGGCTACACCTTC. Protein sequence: CASSYAGGRRNNYGYTF.

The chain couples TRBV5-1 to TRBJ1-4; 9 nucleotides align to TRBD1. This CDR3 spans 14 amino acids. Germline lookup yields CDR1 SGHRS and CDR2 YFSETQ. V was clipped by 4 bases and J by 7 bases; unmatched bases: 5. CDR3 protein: CASSAGTGREKLFF. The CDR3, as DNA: TGCGCCAGCAGCGCCGGGACAGGGCGTGAAAAACTGTTTTTT.

As DNA, the CDR3 is TGCAGTGCTAGAGATCCACTAGCGGGAGGGCCTGGGCAGTTCTTC. It encodes CSARDPLAGGPGQFF. The gene calls are TRBV20-1 and TRBJ2-1; TRBD2 aligns across 13 bases. Trimming cost V 0 bases and J 12 bases; bases outside gene matches: 8. In germline, CDR1 is DFQATT, CDR2 SNEGSKA (reference sequence). The CDR3 totals 15 residues.

The CDR3: CSARAWDSYSGANVLTF. The CDR3 bases are TGCAGTGCCAGGGCGTGGGACAGCTACTCTGGGGCCAACGTCCTGACTTTC. V gene TRBV20-1 combines with J gene TRBJ2-6, with TRBD1 matching 7 bases. Germline V gives CDR1 DFQATT, CDR2 SNEGSKA (reference sequence). This CDR3 contains 17 residues. With V trimmed by 6 bases and J by 0 bases, 11 bases remained unmatched.

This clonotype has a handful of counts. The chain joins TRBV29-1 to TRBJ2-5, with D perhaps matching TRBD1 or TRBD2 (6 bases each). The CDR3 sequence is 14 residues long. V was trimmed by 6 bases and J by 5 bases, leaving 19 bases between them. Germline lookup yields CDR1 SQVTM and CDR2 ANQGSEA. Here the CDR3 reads CSVAPTGGLETQYF. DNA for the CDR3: TGCAGCGTCGCCCCCACCGGGGGCTTGGAGACCCAGTACTTC.